Sequencing of this TCR beta chain was carried out in a study of cytomegalovirus exposure and HLA in healthy donors. Study-level results: Many donors carried some public TCRs, although rarity characterized most TCR sequences. In vitro testing confirmed a few CMV-associated chains as specific for CMV antigens. A subsequent analysis found that TCR clusters from the first cohort also tended to co-occur in the 90 to 150 validation repertoires, with about 95% of cluster scores above 0. The study recorded fewer than 200 TCR beta chains that were cytomegalovirus-associated.

For this clone: Its target is not known.

From germline, CDR1 is PRHDT and CDR2 FYEKMQ (reference sequence). V dropped 6 bases and J dropped 9; count of bases not matched to a gene: 10. The length of the CDR3 is 15 residues. Produced via immunoSEQ multiplex PCR; TCRdb's table is partial and in-frame only. The sample lists under 150,000 clones, 85% to 90% occurring once. The sample consisted of PBMCs. The chain uses TRBV13 and TRBJ2-1; 11 nucleotides agree with TRBD1. The receptor was isolated from a woman between 18 and 30 years old in good health and CMV-seropositive. CDR3 nucleotides: TGTGCCAGCAGGACAAGGACAGGGGGCATGGGTGAGCAGTTCTTC. As protein: CASRTRTGGMGEQFF.